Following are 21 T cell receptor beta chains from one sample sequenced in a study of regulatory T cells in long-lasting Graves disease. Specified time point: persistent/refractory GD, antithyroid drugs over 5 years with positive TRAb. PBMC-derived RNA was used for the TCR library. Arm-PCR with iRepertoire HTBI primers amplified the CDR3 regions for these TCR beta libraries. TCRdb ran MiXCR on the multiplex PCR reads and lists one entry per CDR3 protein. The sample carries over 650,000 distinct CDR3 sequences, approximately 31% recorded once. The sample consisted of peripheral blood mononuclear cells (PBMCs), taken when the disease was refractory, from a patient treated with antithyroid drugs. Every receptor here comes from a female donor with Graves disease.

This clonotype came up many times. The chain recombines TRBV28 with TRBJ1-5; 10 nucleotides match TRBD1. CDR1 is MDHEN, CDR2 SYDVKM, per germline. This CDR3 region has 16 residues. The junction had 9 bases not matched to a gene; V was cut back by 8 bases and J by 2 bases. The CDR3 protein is CASRETGGLRNQPQHF. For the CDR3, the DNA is TGTGCCAGCCGAGAGACAGGGGGCCTTCGCAATCAGCCCCAGCATTTT.

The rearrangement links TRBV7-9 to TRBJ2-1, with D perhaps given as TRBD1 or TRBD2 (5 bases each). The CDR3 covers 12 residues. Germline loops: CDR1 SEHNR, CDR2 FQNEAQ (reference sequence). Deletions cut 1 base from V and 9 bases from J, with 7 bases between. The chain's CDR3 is CASSLEGSEQFF. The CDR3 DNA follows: TGTGCCAGCAGCTTAGAGGGGAGTGAGCAGTTCTTC.

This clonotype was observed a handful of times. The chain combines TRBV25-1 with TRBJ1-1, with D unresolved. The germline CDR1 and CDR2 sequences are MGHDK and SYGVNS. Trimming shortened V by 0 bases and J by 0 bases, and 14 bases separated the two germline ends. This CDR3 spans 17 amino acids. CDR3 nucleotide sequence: TGTGCCAGCAGTGAATATAAGGGTACATTGGTGAACACTGAAGCTTTCTTT. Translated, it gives CASSEYKGTLVNTEAFF.

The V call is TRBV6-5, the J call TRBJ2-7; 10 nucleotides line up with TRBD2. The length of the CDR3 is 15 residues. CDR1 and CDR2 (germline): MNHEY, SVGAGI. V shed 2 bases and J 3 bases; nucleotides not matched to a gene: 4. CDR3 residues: CASSYQSGRGYEQYF. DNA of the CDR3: TGTGCCAGCAGTTACCAGAGCGGGAGGGGCTACGAGCAGTACTTC.

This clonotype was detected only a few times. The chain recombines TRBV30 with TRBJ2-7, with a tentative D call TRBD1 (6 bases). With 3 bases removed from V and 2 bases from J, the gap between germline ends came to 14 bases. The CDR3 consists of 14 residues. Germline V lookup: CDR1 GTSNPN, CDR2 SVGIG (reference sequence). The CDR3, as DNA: TGTGCCTGGAGCCTACAGGGAAACCCCTACGAGCAGTACTTC. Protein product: CAWSLQGNPYEQYF.

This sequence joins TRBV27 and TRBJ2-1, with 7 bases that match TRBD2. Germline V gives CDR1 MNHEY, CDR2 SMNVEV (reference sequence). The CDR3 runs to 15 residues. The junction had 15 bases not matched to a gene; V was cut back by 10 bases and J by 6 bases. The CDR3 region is CATSRAGARVNEQFF. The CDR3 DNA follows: TGTGCCACCTCTCGGGCGGGAGCGAGAGTCAATGAGCAGTTCTTC.

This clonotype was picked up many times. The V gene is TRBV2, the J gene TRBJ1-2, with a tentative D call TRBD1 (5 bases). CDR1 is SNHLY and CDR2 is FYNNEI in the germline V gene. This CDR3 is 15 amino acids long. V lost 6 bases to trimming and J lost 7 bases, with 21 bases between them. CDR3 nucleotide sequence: TGTGCCAGCAGGGAGGAAAGGGGCATATCAAGTGGCTACACCTTC. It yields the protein CASREERGISSGYTF.

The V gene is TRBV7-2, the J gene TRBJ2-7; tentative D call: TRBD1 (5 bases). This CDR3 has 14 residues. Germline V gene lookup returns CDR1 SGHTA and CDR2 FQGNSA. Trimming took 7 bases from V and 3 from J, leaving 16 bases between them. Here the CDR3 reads CASTLGLRSYEQYF. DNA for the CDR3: TGTGCCAGCACCTTGGGGCTGAGGAGCTACGAGCAGTACTTC.

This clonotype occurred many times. The CDR3 coding sequence is TGTGCCAGCAGTGATAGGGAGGGACTGGATGGCTACACCTTC. Its translation is CASSDREGLDGYTF. The V call is TRBV2, the J call TRBJ1-2; tentative D call: TRBD1 (5 bases). This CDR3 comprises 14 residues. V shed 3 bases and J shed 6 bases, with 14 bases lying between them. Germline-derived CDR1 and CDR2 are SNHLY and FYNNEI.

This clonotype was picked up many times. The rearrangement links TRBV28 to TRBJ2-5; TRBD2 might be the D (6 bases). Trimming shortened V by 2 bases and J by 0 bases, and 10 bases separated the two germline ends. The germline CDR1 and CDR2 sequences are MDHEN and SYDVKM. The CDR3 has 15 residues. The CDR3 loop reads CASSLREFYQETQYF. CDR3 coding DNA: TGTGCCAGCAGTTTACGGGAGTTTTACCAAGAGACCCAGTACTTC.

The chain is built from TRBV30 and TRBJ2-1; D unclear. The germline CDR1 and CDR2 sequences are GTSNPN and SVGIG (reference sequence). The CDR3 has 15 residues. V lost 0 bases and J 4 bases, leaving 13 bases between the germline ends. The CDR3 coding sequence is TGTGCCTGGAGTGTTTCCCTGATGGAGTACAATGAGCAGTTCTTC. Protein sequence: CAWSVSLMEYNEQFF.

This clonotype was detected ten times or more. CDR3 region: CASSLEVETQYF. The CDR3 nucleotides read TGTGCCAGCAGCTTAGAGGTGGAGACCCAGTACTTC. The chain recombines TRBV7-2 with TRBJ2-5; no clear D gene. Trimming cost V 1 base and J 5 bases, with 5 bases left between them. The CDR3 covers 12 residues. CDR1 and CDR2 (germline): SGHTA, FQGNSA.

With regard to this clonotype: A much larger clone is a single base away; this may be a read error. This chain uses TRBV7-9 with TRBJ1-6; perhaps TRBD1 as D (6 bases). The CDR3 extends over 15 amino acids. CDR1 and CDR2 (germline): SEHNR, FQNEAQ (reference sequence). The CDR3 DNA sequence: TGTGTCAGCAGCTTACAAGGGGGAACCCGTTCACCCCTCCACTTT. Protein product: CVSSLQGGTRSPLHF. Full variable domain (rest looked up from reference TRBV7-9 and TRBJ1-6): DTGVSQNPRHKITKRGQNVTFRCDPISEHNRLYWYRQTLGQGPEFLTYFQNEAQLEKSRLLSDRFSAERPKGSFSTLEIQRTEQGDSAMYLCVSSLQGGTRSPLHFGNGTRLTVT.

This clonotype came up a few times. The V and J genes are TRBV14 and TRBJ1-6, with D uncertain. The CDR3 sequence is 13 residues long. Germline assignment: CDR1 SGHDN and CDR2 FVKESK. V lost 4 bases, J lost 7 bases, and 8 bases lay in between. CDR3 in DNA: TGTGCCAGCAGCCCTCTCCACAATTCACCCCTCCACTTT. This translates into CASSPLHNSPLHF. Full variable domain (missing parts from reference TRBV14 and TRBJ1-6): EAGVTQFPSHSVIEKGQTVTLRCDPISGHDNLYWYRRVMGKEIKFLLHFVKESKQDESGMPNNRFLAERTGGTYSTLKVQPAELEDSGVYFCASSPLHNSPLHFGNGTRLTVT.

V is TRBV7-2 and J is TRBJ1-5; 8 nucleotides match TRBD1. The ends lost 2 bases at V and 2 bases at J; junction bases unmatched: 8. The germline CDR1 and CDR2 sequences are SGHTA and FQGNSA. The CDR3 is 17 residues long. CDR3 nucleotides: TGTGCCAGCAGCTTACCCCAGGGGGCGTACGGCAATCAGCCCCAGCATTTT. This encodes CASSLPQGAYGNQPQHF.

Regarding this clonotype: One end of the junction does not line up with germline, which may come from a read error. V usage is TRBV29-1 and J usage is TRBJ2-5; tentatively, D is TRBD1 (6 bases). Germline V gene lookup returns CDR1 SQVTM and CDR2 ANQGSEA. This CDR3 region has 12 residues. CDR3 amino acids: CSVQDSQETLYF. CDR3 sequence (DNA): TGCAGCGTCCAGGACAGCCAAGAGACCCTGTACTTC.

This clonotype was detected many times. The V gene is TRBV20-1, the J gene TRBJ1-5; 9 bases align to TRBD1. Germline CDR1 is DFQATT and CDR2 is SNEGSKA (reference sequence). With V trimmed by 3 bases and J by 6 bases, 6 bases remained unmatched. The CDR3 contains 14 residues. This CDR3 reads CSASDTGGSQPQHF. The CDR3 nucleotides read TGCAGTGCTAGCGATACAGGGGGCAGTCAGCCCCAGCATTTT.

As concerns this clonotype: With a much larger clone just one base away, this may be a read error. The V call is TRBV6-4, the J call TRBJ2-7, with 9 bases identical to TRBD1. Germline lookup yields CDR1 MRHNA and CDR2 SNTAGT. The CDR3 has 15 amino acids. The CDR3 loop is CASTWTGVQSYGQYF. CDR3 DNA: TGTGCCAGCACTTGGACAGGGGTACAATCCTACGGGCAGTACTTC.

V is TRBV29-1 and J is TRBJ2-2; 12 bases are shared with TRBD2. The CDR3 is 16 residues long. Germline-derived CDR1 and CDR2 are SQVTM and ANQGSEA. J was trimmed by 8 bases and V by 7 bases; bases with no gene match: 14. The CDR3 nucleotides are TGCAGCGCCAGCCGACTAGCGGGAGAGGGGAAAGGGGAGCTGTTTTTT. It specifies CSASRLAGEGKGELFF.

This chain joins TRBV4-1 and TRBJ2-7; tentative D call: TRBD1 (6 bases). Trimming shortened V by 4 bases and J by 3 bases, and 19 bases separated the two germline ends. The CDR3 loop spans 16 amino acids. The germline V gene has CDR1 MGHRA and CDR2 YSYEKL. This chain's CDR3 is CASSPGQSVINYEQYF. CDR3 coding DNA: TGCGCCAGCAGCCCCGGACAGAGTGTTATCAACTACGAGCAGTACTTC.

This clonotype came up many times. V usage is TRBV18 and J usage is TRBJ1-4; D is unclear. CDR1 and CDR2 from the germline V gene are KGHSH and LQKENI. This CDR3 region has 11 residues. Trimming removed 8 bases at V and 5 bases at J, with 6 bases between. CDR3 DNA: TGTGCCAGCAGCCCGAATGAAAAACTGTTTTTT. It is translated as CASSPNEKLFF.